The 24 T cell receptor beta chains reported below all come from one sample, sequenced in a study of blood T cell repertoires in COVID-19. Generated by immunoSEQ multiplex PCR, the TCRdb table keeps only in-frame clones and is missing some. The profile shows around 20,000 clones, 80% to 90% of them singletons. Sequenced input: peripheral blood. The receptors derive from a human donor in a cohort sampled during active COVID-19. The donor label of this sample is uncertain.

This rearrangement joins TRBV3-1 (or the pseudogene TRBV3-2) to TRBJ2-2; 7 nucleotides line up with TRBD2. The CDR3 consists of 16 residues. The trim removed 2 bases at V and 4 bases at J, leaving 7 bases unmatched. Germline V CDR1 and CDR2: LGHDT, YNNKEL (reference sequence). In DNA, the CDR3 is TGTGCCAGCAGCCAAAAGACTAGCCTATTCACCGGGGAGCTGTTTTTT. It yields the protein CASSQKTSLFTGELFF.

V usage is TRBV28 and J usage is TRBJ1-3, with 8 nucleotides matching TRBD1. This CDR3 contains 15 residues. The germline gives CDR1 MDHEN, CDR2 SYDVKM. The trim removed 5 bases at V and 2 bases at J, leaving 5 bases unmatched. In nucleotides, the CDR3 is TGTGCCAGCAGTCCTCAACAGGGGGCTGGAAACACCATATATTTT. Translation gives CASSPQQGAGNTIYF.

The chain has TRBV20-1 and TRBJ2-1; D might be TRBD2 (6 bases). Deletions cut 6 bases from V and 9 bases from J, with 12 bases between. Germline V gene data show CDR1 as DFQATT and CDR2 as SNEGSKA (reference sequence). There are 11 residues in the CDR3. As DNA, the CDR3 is TGCAGTGCCCCGGCGGGGAGTGAGCAGTTCTTC. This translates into CSAPAGSEQFF.

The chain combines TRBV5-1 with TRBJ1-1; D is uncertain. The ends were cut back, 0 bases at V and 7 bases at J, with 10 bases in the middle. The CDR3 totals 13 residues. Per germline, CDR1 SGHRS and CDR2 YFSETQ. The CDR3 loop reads CASSLELPGEAFF. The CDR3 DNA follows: TGCGCCAGCAGCTTGGAGCTCCCGGGTGAAGCTTTCTTT.

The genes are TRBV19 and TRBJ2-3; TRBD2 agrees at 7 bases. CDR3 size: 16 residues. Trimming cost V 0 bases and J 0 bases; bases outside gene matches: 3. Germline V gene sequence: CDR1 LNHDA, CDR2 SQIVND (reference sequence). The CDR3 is CASSIEPSGSTDTQYF. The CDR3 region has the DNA TGTGCCAGTAGTATAGAGCCTAGCGGTAGCACAGATACGCAGTATTTT.

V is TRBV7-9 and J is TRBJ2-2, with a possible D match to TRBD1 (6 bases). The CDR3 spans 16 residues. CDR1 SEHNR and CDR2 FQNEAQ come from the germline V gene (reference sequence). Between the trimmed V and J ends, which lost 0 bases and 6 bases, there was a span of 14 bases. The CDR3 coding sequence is TGTGCCAGCAGCTTAGCGGTGACAGGCGCGGCCGGGGAGCTGTTTTTT. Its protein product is CASSLAVTGAAGELFF.

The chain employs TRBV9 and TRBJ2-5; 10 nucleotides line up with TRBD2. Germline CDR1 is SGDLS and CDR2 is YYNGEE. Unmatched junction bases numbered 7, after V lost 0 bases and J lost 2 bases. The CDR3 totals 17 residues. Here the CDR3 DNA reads TGTGCCAGCAGCGTAGGAGCGGGAGGGAGTGGACAAGAGACCCAGTACTTC. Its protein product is CASSVGAGGSGQETQYF. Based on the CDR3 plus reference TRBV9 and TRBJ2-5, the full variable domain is DSGVTQTPKHLITATGQRVTLRCSPRSGDLSVYWYQQSLDQGLQFLIQYYNGEERAKGNILERFSAQQFPDLHSELNLSSLELGDSALYFCASSVGAGGSGQETQYFGPGTRLLVL.

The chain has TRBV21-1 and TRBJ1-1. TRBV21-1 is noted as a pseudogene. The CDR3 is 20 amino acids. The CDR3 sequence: CASSNSDGMRDGALGTEAFF. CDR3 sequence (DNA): TGTGCCAGCAGCAACTCTGACGGGATGCGGGATGGAGCCTTGGGCACTGAAGCTTTCTTT.

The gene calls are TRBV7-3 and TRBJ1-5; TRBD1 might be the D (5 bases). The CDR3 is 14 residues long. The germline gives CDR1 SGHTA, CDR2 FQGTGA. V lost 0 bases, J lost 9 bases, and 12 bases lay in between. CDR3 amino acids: CASSLTQVPGPQHF. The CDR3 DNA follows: TGTGCCAGCAGCTTAACACAGGTCCCAGGGCCCCAGCATTTT.

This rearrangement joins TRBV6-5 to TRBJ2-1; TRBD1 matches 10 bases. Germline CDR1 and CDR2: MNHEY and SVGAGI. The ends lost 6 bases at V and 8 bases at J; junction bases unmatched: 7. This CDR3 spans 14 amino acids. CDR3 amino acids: CASRKSGTGDEQFF. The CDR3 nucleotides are TGTGCCAGCAGAAAGTCCGGGACAGGGGATGAGCAGTTCTTC.

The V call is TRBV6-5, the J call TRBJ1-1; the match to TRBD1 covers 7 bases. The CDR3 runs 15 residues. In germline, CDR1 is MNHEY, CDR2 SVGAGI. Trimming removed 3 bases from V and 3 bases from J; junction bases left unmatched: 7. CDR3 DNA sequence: TGTGCCAGCAGTTATTCGGACAGGCTTGACACTGAAGCTTTCTTT. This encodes CASSYSDRLDTEAFF.

CDR3 nucleotides: TGTGCCAGCAGTGAAGACACTCAGCCCCAGCATTTT. It specifies CASSEDTQPQHF. The genes are TRBV2 and TRBJ1-5; no definite D call. Germline V gene data show CDR1 as SNHLY and CDR2 as FYNNEI. The V and J ends lost 1 base and 6 bases respectively, with 4 bases between them. CDR3 length: 12 residues. The full variable domain, in which reference TRBV2 and TRBJ1-5 provide the parts outside the CDR3, is EPEVTQTPSHQVTQMGQEVILRCVPISNHLYFYWYRQILGQKVEFLVSFYNNEISEKSEIFDDQFSVERPDGSNFTLKIRSTKLEDSAMYFCASSEDTQPQHFGDGTRLSIL.

Here the CDR3 reads CASSLRQGARTNEKLFF. The DNA for the CDR3 is TGTGCCAGTAGTCTAAGACAGGGGGCGCGAACTAATGAAAAACTGTTTTTT. The V call is TRBV19, the J call TRBJ1-4; 10 positions match TRBD1. Germline V CDR1 and CDR2: LNHDA, SQIVND (reference sequence). With V trimmed by 5 bases and J by 1 base, 7 bases remained unmatched. The CDR3 loop spans 17 amino acids.

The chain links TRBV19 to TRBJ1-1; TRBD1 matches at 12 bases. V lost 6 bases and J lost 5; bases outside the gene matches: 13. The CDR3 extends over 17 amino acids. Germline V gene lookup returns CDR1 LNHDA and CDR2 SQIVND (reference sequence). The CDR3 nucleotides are TGTGCCAGTAGCGCTCCCCCGGGACAGGGGGCGCGTACTGAAGCTTTCTTT. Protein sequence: CASSAPPGQGARTEAFF.

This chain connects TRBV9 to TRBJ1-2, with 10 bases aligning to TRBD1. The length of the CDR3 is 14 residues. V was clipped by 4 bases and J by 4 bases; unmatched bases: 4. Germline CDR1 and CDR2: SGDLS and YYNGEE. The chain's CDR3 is CASSQGTGVYGYTF. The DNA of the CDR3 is TGTGCCAGCAGCCAGGGGACAGGGGTCTATGGCTACACCTTC.

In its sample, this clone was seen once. CDR3 coding DNA: TGCACCAGCAGCCCCAAGCTAGCGGGAGTCAATGAGCAGTTCTTC. The encoded protein is CTSSPKLAGVNEQFF. The rearrangement joins TRBV1 to TRBJ2-1; the table's D call TRBD2 went unverified against the DNA. TRBV1 is marked as a pseudogene. The CDR3 contains 15 residues.

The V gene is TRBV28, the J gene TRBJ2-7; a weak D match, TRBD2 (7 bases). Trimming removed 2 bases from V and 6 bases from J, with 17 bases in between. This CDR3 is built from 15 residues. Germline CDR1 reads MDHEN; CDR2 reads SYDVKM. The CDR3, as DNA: TGTGCCAGCAGTTTACCCGGGGGGCTAGCGGCCGAGCAGTACTTC. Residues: CASSLPGGLAAEQYF.

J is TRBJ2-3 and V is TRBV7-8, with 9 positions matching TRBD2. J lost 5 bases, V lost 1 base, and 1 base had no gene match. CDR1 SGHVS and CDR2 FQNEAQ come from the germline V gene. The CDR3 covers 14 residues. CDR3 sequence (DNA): TGTGCCAGCAGCTTAGAACTAGCGGGAGATACGCAGTATTTT. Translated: CASSLELAGDTQYF.

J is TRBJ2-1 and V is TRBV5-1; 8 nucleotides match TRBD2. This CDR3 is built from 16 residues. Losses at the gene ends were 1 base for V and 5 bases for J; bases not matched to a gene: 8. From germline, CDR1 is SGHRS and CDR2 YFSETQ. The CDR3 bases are TGCGCCAGCAGCTTGTTCGGCGGGAGGACCCACAATGAGCAGTTCTTC. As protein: CASSLFGGRTHNEQFF.

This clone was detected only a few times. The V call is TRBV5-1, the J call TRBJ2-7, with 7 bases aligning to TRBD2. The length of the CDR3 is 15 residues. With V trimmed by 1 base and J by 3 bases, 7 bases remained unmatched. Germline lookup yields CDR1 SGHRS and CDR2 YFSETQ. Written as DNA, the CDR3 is TGCGCCAGCAGCTTGAGCCCTGCTAGCGGCTACGAGCAGTACTTC. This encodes CASSLSPASGYEQYF.

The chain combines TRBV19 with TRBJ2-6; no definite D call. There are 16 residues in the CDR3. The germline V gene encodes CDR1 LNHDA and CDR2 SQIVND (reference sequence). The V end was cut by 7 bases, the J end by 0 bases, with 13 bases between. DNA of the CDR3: TGTGCCAGTAATACAGCAGGCAACTCTGGGGCCAACGTCCTGACTTTC. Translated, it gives CASNTAGNSGANVLTF.

In nucleotides, the CDR3 is TGTGCCAACAACACAATATCCCCGGGAGAAGGGGACACAGATACGCAGTATTTT. Amino acids: CANNTISPGEGDTDTQYF. V usage is TRBV21-1 and J usage is TRBJ2-3; TRBD2 is taken as the D call from the table, unchecked against the DNA. TRBV21-1 is a recognized pseudogene. This CDR3 is built from 18 residues.

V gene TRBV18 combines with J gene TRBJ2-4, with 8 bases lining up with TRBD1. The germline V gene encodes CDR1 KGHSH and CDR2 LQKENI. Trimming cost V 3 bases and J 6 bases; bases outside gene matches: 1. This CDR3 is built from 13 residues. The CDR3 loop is CASSPDRANIQYF. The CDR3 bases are TGTGCCAGCTCACCGGACAGGGCAAACATTCAGTACTTC.

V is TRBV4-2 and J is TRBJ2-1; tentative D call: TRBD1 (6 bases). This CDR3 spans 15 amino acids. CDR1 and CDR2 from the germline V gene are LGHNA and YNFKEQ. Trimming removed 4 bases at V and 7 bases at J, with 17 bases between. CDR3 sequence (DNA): TGTGCCAGCAGCCGGGCTTTAGACAGGACAAATGAGCAGTTCTTC. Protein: CASSRALDRTNEQFF.